This section outlines one T cell receptor (beta chain) sequence together with its context. Its antigen is as yet unknown. The PCR was carried out with 60 Vbeta primers and 13 Jbeta primers. TCRdb's table, derived via immunoSEQ multiplex PCR, lists solely in-frame clones and lacks some. Here the sample spans 65,000 to 90,000 clones, 65% to 80% being singletons. These data come from a study of cytomegalovirus exposure and HLA in healthy donors. Overall study findings and caveats: A later analysis showed that HLA-associated TCR beta chains had undergone more clonal expansion than equally common others. Roughly even sequencing depth across donors was the assumption behind the presence/absence analyses.

The CDR3 length is 14 residues. J gave up 0 bases and V 5 bases, and 3 bases lay outside the gene matches. CDR1 and CDR2 (germline): LNHDA, SQIVND (reference sequence). This TCR was recovered from a man aged 55 to 70 in good health and CMV-seronegative. The sample taken for sequencing was PBMCs. This chain joins TRBV19 and TRBJ2-5, with TRBD1 matching over 7 bases. As DNA, the CDR3 is TGTGCCAGTAGTTCGACAGGGAACCAAGAGACCCAGTACTTC. As protein: CASSSTGNQETQYF.